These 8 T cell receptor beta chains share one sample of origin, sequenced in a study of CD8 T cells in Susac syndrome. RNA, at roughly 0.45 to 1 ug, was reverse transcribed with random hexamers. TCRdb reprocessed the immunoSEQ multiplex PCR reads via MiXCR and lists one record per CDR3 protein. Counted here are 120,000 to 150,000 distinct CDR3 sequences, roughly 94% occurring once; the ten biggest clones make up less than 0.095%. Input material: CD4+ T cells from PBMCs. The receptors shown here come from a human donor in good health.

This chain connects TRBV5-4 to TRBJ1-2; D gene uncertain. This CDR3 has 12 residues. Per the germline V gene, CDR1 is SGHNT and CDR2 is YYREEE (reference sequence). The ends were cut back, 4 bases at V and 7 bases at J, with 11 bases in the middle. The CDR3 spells CASSHSSGGYTF. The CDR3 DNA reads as TGTGCCAGCAGCCACTCGTCCGGTGGCTACACCTTC.

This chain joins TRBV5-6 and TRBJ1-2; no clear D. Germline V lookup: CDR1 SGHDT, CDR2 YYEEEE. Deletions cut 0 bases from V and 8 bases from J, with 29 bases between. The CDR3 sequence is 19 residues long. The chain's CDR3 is CASSLELGGRLVPWWGYTF. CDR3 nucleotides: TGTGCCAGCAGCTTGGAGCTGGGTGGCAGGCTTGTTCCTTGGTGGGGCTACACCTTC.

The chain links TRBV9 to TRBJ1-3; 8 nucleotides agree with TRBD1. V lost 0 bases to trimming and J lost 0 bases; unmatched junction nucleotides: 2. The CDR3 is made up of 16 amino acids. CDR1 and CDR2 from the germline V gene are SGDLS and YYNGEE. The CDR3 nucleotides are TGTGCCAGCAGCGTAGCAGGGGGCATCTCTGGAAACACCATATATTTT. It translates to CASSVAGGISGNTIYF.

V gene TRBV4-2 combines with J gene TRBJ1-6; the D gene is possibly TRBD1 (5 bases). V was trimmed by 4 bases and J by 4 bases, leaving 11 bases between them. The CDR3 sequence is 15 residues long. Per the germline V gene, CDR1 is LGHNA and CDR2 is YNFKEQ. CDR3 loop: CASSPQGEYNSPLHF. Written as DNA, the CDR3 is TGTGCCAGCAGCCCTCAGGGAGAGTATAATTCACCCCTCCACTTT.

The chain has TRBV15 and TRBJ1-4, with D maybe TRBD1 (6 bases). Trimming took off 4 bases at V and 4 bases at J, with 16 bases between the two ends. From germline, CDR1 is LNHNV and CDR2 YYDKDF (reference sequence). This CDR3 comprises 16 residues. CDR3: CATSNPGTSINEKLFF. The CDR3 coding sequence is TGTGCCACCAGCAACCCAGGGACATCGATTAATGAAAAACTGTTTTTT.

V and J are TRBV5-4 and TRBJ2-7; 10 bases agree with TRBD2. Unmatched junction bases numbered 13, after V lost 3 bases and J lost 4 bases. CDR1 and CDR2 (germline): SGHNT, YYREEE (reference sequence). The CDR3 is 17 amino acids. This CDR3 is CASSYTGLAGARYEQYF. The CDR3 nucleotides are TGTGCCAGCAGCTACACGGGGCTAGCGGGAGCGCGGTACGAGCAGTACTTC.

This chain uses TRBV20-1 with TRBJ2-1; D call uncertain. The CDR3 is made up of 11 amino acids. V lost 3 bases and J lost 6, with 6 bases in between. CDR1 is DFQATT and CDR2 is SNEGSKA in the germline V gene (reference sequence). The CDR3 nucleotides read TGCAGTGCTAGCAAATTCAATGAGCAGTTCTTC. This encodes CSASKFNEQFF.

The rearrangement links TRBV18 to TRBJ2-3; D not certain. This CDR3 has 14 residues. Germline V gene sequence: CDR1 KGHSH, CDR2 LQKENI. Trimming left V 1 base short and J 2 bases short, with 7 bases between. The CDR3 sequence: CASSPRLATDTQYF. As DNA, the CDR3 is TGTGCCAGCTCACCACGTTTAGCCACAGATACGCAGTATTTT. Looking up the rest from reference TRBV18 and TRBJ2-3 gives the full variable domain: NAGVMQNPRHLVRRRGQEARLRCSPMKGHSHVYWYRQLPEEGLKFMVYLQKENIIDESGMPKERFSAEFPKEGPSILRIQQVVRGDSAAYFCASSPRLATDTQYFGPGTRLTVL.